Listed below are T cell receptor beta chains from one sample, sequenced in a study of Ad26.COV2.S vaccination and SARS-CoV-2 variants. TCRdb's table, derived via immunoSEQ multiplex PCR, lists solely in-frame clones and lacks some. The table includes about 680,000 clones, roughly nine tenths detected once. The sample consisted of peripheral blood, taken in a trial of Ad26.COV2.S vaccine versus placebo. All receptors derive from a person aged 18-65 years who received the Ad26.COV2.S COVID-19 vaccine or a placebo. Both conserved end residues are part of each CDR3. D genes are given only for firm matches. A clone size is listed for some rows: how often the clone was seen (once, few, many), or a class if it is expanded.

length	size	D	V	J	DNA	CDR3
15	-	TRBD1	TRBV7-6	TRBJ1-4	TGTGCCAGCAGCTTAGCCGTACAGGGGAATGAAAAACTGTTTTTT	CASSLAVQGNEKLFF
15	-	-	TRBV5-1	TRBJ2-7	TGCGCCAGCAGCTTTCCGGAAGTTCGAACCTACGAGCAGTACTTC	CASSFPEVRTYEQYF
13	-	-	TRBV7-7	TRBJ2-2	TGTGCTAGCAGCGCTACCGGGTCCGGGGAGCTGTTTTTT	CASSATGSGELFF
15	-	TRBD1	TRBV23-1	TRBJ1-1	TGCGCCAGCATAAACAGACAGGGGAAGCTCGCTGAAGCTTTCTTT	CASINRQGKLAEAFF
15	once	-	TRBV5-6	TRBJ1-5	TGTGCCAGCAGCTTGGGAGTTTGGAGCAATCAGCCCCAGCATTTT	CASSLGVWSNQPQHF
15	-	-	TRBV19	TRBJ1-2	TGTGCCAGTAGTGTCACAGGAGGCAGTAGCTATGGCTACACCTTC	CASSVTGGSSYGYTF
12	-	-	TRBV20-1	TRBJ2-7	TGCAGTGCTAGTAGTTCGATCTACGAGCAGTACTTC	CSASSSIYEQYF
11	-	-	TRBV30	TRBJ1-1	TGTGCCTGGAGCCACAACACTGAAGCTTTCTTT	CAWSHNTEAFF
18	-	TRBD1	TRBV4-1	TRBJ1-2	TGCGCCAGCAGCCAAGAGCCCGGGACAGGGAACACTAACTATGGCTACACCTTC	CASSQEPGTGNTNYGYTF
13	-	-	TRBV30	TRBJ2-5	TGTGCCTGGAGTGTACGGGTTGGTGAGACCCAGTACTTC	CAWSVRVGETQYF
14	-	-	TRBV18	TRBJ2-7	TGTGCCAGCTCACCTTCGTCTAGCGCTAACGAGCAGTACTTC	CASSPSSSANEQYF
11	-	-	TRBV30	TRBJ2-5	TGTGCCTGGAGTTTTTTAGAGACCCAGTACTTC	CAWSFLETQYF
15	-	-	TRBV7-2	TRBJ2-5	TGTGCCAGCAGCTTAGTCCCCACGCAGGTAGAGACCCAGTACTTC	CASSLVPTQVETQYF
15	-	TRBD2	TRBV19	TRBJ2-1	TGTGCCAGTAGTCAACGGACTAGCGGGGCCAATGAGCAGTTCTTC	CASSQRTSGANEQFF
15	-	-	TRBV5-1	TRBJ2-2	TGCGCCAGCAGTCTGGGGGGCGCGGACACCGGGGAGCTGTTTTTT	CASSLGGADTGELFF
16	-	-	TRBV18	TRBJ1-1	TGTGCCAGCTCAGTCTATAGCCGGGTTGGGAACACTGAAGCTTTCTTT	CASSVYSRVGNTEAFF
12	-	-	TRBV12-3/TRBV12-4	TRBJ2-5	TGTGCCAGCAGTTTTGCCTCGGAGACCCAGTACTTC	CASSFASETQYF
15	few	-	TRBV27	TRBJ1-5	TGTGCCAGCAGGAGACAGGTGGGACGTAATCAGCCCCAGCATTTT	CASRRQVGRNQPQHF
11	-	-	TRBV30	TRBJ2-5	TGTGCCTGGAGGGTGGGGGAGACCCAGTACTTC	CAWRVGETQYF
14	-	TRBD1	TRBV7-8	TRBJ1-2	TGTGCCAGCAGCCCCGGGACAGCTAACTATGGCTACACCTTC	CASSPGTANYGYTF
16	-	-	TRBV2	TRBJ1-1	TGTGCCAGCAGTGCCCAGGGAGTCGGTGTCGGCACTGAAGCTTTCTTT	CASSAQGVGVGTEAFF
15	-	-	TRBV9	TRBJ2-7	TGTGCCAGCAGCGAGGGGGGCACCGGGGCTTACGAGCAGTACTTC	CASSEGGTGAYEQYF
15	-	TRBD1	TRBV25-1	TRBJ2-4	TGTGCCAGCAGTGATTCTGGGACAGGGAAAAACATTCAGTACTTC	CASSDSGTGKNIQYF
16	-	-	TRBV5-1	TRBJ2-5	TGCGCCAGCAGCCGGGGGCCGGGGGACTTCCAAGAGACCCAGTACTTC	CASSRGPGDFQETQYF
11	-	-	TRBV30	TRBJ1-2	TGTGCCTGGGGTTTAAACTATGGCTACACCTTC	CAWGLNYGYTF
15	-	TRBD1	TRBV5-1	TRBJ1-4	TGCGCCAGCAGTGAACAGGGGGGCACTAATGAAAAACTGTTTTTT	CASSEQGGTNEKLFF
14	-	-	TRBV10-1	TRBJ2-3	TGCGCCAGCGGAGGAACAGGGATGTCAGATACGCAGTATTTT	CASGGTGMSDTQYF
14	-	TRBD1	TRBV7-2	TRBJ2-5	TGTGCCAGCAGCTCCGCCAGGGGGATTCTGGGCTGGAACTTC	CASSSARGILGWNF
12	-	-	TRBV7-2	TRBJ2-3	TGTGCCAGCAGCCAGCCGCAGGCTACGCAGTATTTT	CASSQPQATQYF
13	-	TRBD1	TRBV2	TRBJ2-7	TGTGCCAGCAAGGTACAGGGGGCCTACGAGCAGTACTTC	CASKVQGAYEQYF
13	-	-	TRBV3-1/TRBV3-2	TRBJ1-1	TGTGCCAGCAGCCAAGAATTGGCAGGGAAAGCTTTCTTT	CASSQELAGKAFF
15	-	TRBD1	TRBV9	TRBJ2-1	TGTGCCAGCAGCGGCCGGGACAGCTCCTACAATGAGCAGTTCTTC	CASSGRDSSYNEQFF
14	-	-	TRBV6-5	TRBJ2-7	TGTGCCAGCAGTTACACAGATAGACGAGACGAGCAGTACTTC	CASSYTDRRDEQYF
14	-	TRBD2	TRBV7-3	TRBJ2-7	TGTGCCAGCGGGGAAAGCGGGGCATCGGGTGAGCAGTACTTC	CASGESGASGEQYF
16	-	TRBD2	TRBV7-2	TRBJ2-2	TGTGCCAGCAGCTTATTGGGACTACCCCTCTTCGGGGAGCTGTTTTTT	CASSLLGLPLFGELFF
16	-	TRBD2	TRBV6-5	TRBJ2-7	TGTGCCAGCAGCTACGGGGCGGGAGGGGGGTTCTACGAGCAGTACTTC	CASSYGAGGGFYEQYF
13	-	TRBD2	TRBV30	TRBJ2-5	TGTGCCTGGAGGGACGGACTAGGGGAGACCCAGTACTTC	CAWRDGLGETQYF
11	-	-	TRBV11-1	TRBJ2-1	TGTGCCAGCACTGAGGTCAATGAGCAGTTCTTC	CASTEVNEQFF
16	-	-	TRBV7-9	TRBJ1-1	TGTGCCAGCAGCTTAGGGGGACGGACAGTTCACACTGAAGCTTTCTTT	CASSLGGRTVHTEAFF
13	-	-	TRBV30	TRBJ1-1	TGTGCCTGGAGTGTGTCCAGGAACACTGAAGCTTTCTTT	CAWSVSRNTEAFF
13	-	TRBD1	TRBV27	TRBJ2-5	TGTGCCAGCAGCCTGACAGGGATGGAGACCCAGTACTTC	CASSLTGMETQYF
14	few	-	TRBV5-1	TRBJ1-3	TGCGCCAGCAGCTTTGGGACCCCAGGAAACACCATATATTTT	CASSFGTPGNTIYF
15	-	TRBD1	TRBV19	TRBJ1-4	TGTGCCAGTAGGAAGGGGACAGCCTGGTGGGAAAAACTGTTTTTT	CASRKGTAWWEKLFF
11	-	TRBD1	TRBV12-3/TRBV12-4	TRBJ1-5	TGTGCCAGCAAGTGGACAGGGCCCCAGCATTTT	CASKWTGPQHF
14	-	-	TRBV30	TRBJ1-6	TGTGCCTGGAGTCCAGGGGCCACCGATTCACCCCTCCACTTT	CAWSPGATDSPLHF
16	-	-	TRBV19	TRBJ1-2	TGTGCCAGTAGGCCAAGGGGACGAGGAGCTAACTATGGCTACACCTTC	CASRPRGRGANYGYTF
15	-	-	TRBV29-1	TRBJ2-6	TGCAGCGTTGAGTCCCAGGGGAGGGGGGCCAACGTCCTGACTTTC	CSVESQGRGANVLTF
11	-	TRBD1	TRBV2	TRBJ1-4	TGTGCCAGCAGGGACAGGGAGTTACTGTTTTTT	CASRDRELLFF
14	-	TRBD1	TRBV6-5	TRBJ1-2	TGTGCCAGCAGTATAGGGACAGCCAGCTATGGCTACACCTTC	CASSIGTASYGYTF
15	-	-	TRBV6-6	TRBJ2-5	TGTGCCAGCAGCCTCCCAGGTGGAGGGGGTGAGACCCAGTACTTC	CASSLPGGGGETQYF
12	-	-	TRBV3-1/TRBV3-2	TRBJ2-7	TGTGCCAGCAGCCAAGACACCTACGAGCAGTACTTC	CASSQDTYEQYF
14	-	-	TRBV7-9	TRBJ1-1	TGTGCCAGCAGCTTAGAGAGGCAGAGATCTGAAGCTTTCTTT	CASSLERQRSEAFF
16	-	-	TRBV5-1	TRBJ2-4	TGCGCCAGCAGCTTGTGGGACACCAATATGGGAAACATTCAGTACTTC	CASSLWDTNMGNIQYF
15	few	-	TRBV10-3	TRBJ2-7	TGTGCCATCAGTGAGGGGCCGGGAATCCCCTACGAGCAGTACTTC	CAISEGPGIPYEQYF
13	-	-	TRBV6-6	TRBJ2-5	TGTGCCAGCAGGTGGGAAGGGTGGGAGACCCAGTACTTC	CASRWEGWETQYF
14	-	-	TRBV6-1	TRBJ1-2	TGTGCCAGCAGTGAAGAGGAGACAGGTCGCGGCTACACCTTC	CASSEEETGRGYTF
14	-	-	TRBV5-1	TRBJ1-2	TGCGCCAGCAGCCTTAGGGCAGGGGCGGGAGGCTACACCTTC	CASSLRAGAGGYTF
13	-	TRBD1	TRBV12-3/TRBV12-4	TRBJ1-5	TGTGCCAGCAGTTTGACAGGGGAACAGCCCCAGCATTTT	CASSLTGEQPQHF
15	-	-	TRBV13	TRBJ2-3	TGTGCCAGCAGCCCCCAAGGGGAGGGGGAAAATACGCAGTATTTT	CASSPQGEGENTQYF
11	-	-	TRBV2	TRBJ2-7	TGTGCCAGCAGTGGAGGCTACGAGCAGTACTTC	CASSGGYEQYF